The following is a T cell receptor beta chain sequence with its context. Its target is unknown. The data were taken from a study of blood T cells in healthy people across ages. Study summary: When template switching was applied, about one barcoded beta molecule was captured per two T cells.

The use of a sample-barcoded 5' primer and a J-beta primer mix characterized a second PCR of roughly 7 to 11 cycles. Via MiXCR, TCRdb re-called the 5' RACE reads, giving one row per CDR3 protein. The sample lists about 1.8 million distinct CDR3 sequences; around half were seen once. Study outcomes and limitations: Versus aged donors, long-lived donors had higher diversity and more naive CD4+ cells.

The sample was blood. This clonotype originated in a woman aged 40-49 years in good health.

CDR3 in DNA: TGTGCCGCCCAACGCGCGGGGGACGGATTCTACGAGCAGTACTTC. This translates into CAAQRAGDGFYEQYF. The chain has TRBV6-2 or TRBV6-3 and TRBJ2-7, with TRBD2 matching over 7 bases. The germline gives CDR1 MNHEY, CDR2 SVGEGT. V lost 11 bases and J lost 3; bases outside the gene matches: 16. The CDR3 has 15 residues.